The 3 T cell receptor beta chains in this list originate from one sample, sequenced in a study. TCRdb passed the 5' RACE reads through MiXCR, listing each CDR3 protein once. The top ten clones hold 12% of a sample with a few thousand distinct CDR3 sequences, nearly 60% of them seen once. Sequences were obtained from naive CD4+ T cells sorted from blood. The subset denotes: naive CD4+ T cells, CD4+CD45RA+CD25-. These receptor sequences come from a female donor with breast cancer.

The chain is built from TRBV7-2 and TRBJ1-2, with 7 bases lining up with TRBD1. V was pared by 4 bases and J by 6 bases, with 5 bases of the junction left unmatched. Germline loops: CDR1 SGHTA, CDR2 FQGNSA. CDR3 length: 13 amino acids. In DNA form, the CDR3 reads TGTGCCAGCAGCTCGACAGGGTCGGATGGCTACACCTTC. It codes for CASSSTGSDGYTF.

This clonotype was seen once. The chain joins TRBV4-2 to TRBJ2-7; 7 bases align to TRBD1. With 0 bases clipped from V and 6 bases from J, the junction kept 11 bases outside the gene matches. The CDR3 spans 16 residues. The germline CDR1 and CDR2 sequences are LGHNA and YNFKEQ. CDR3 region: CASSQDGRTPGGEQYF. In DNA, the CDR3 is TGTGCCAGCAGCCAAGATGGCCGAACCCCAGGGGGCGAGCAGTACTTC.

The chain couples TRBV20-1 to TRBJ2-1; 7 positions match TRBD2. This CDR3 has 15 residues. CDR1 is DFQATT and CDR2 is SNEGSKA in the germline V gene (reference sequence). With V trimmed by 4 bases and J by 4 bases, 10 bases remained unmatched. The CDR3 region has the DNA TGCAGTGCTACTGGCGGGAGCGAGGGTTACAATGAGCAGTTCTTC. Translated, it gives CSATGGSEGYNEQFF.